This TCR beta chain appears in the sequencing data of a study of cytomegalovirus exposure and HLA in healthy donors. Vbeta (60) and Jbeta (13) primers were used in the PCR. Authors' data handling: Among the unique TCR beta chains that a later analysis counted, 70 million to 85 million in all, about 11 million were shared. The table came from immunoSEQ multiplex PCR; TCRdb's copy has only in-frame clones and leaves some out. V, J and clone size derive from that table, while D and trimming were established from the DNA sequence. This table holds approximately 150,000 clones, about four fifths found once. Germline CDR1 KGHSH, CDR2 LQKENI. This CDR3 is built from 15 residues. V dropped 4 bases and J dropped 4; count of bases not matched to a gene: 4.

Source material: PBMCs. The clonotype originates from a man over 45 in good health and CMV-seropositive. The chain combines TRBV18 with TRBJ2-3; 11 bases fit TRBD2. CDR3 DNA: TGTGCCAGCTCACAAACTAGCGGGAGTTCAGATACGCAGTATTTT. It is translated as CASSQTSGSSDTQYF.